This TCR beta chain was recorded in a study of post-analysis software for immune sequencing data. Across the study: The patients showed relapsing-remitting, secondary progressive and progressive-relapsing multiple sclerosis courses.

cDNA libraries of TCR beta carried unique molecular identifiers. One entry per CDR3 protein, called by TCRdb with MiXCR from the PCR reads. The repertoire holds approximately 460,000 distinct CDR3 sequences, with 45% as singletons. Findings of the study overall: With TRBV5-6, TRBV5-1 and TRBV20-1 included, 4 or 5 TRBV segments were more frequent in patients than in controls. When compared against controls, multiple sclerosis patients showed significantly lower normalized Chao1 diversity. The authors found that F measure strongly co-clustered same-batch samples.

This clonotype was picked up a small number of times. Its cognate antigen is unknown. The CDR3 length is 16 residues. Germline values: CDR1 SGHRS, CDR2 YFSETQ. After removal of 2 bases from V and 5 bases from J, the junction contained 9 bases not matched to a gene. The sample consisted of blood. The TCR comes from a girl aged 10 to 17 with multiple sclerosis. V gene TRBV5-1 combines with J gene TRBJ2-3, with 9 positions matching TRBD2. CDR3 nucleotide sequence: TGCGCCAGCAGCTTCGGCTTAGCGGGAGTACTAGATACGCAGTATTTT. Translating it yields CASSFGLAGVLDTQYF.